The table lists the clone carrying this TCR beta chain with a few counts. This sample is part of a study of blood T cell repertoires in COVID-19. On the study more broadly: Acute and convalescent COVID-19 specimens originated in the United States, Italy and Spain. PBMCs, B-cell-depleted T cells, or T cells provided the cDNA or gDNA that made up the material.

Only in-frame clones appear in the TCRdb table, and some are missing; sequencing was by immunoSEQ multiplex PCR. The sample consists of approximately 190,000 clones, roughly 80% of them appearing once. This TCR was recovered from a woman aged 60-75 years with COVID-19, enrolled during active disease. Source material: peripheral blood.

CDR3 sequence: CASSRTGQSPSGNTIYF. Written as DNA, the CDR3 is TGTGCCAGCAGTAGAACGGGACAGTCTCCTTCTGGAAACACCATATATTTT. The chain uses TRBV27 and TRBJ1-3; TRBD1 agrees at 7 bases. The CDR3 sequence is 17 residues long. Germline V gives CDR1 MNHEY, CDR2 SMNVEV (reference sequence). With V trimmed by 5 bases and J by 1 base, 11 bases remained unmatched.